The present T cell receptor beta chain was sequenced within a study of T cells in Graves' hyperthyroidism and ophthalmopathy. Germline V gives CDR1 SGHDT, CDR2 YYEEEE. The CDR3 runs to 13 residues. The V end lost 5 bases, the J end lost 4 bases, and 10 bases lay between the germline ends. What was amplified from RNA transcripts were TCR beta CDR3 regions. HTBI primers were used for first-round RT-PCR of the TCR CDR3. TCRdb processed the multiplex PCR reads anew with MiXCR; each CDR3 protein has one entry. The profile shows 400,000 to 600,000 distinct CDR3 sequences, around 16% of them singletons. This clonotype was seen ten or more times.

The gene calls are TRBV5-6 and TRBJ2-1; D gene ambiguous. The source of this sequence is a woman in her 30s with Graves' ophthalmopathy. The specimen sequenced was blood. CDR3 sequence reads: CASSWITYNEQFF. The DNA of the CDR3 is TGTGCCAGCAGTTGGATCACTTACAATGAGCAGTTCTTC.